Presented here are 7 T cell receptor beta chains from one specimen sequenced in a study of T-cell reconstitution after alpha-beta-depleted transplantation in children. This sample's TCRbeta library carried unique molecular identifier barcodes. TCRdb analysed the PCR reads with MiXCR anew, one entry per CDR3 protein. The profile covers around 580,000 distinct CDR3 sequences, with around 23% appearing a single time and 14% taken by the ten largest. The sample consisted of PBMCs, mostly from graft donor cells, taken 360 days after TCRalphabeta/CD19-depleted stem cell transplant. The receptors were gathered from a boy under three years old who had a stem cell transplant for acute myeloid leukemia, so the T cells may come from the graft donor.

The V gene is TRBV27, the J gene TRBJ2-1, with 9 bases aligning to TRBD1. V lost 4 bases to trimming and J lost 8 bases; unmatched junction nucleotides: 6. The V gene's germline CDR1 is MNHEY and CDR2 SMNVEV (reference sequence). This CDR3 is built from 14 residues. CDR3 protein: CASSWGTGLDEQFF. The CDR3 region has the DNA TGTGCCAGCAGTTGGGGGACAGGGTTGGATGAGCAGTTCTTC.

This clonotype was seen at least ten times. The V and J genes are TRBV12-3 or TRBV12-4 and TRBJ2-1, with D maybe TRBD2 (5 bases). The CDR3 extends over 13 amino acids. The V end lost 7 bases, the J end lost 8 bases, and 15 bases lay between the germline ends. CDR3 DNA sequence: TGTGCCAGCACTCCACTAGTCGTCGATGAGCAGTTCTTC. Translating it yields CASTPLVVDEQFF.

This clonotype has a handful of counts. This chain uses TRBV6-1 with TRBJ1-1; D possibly corresponds to TRBD1 (6 bases). The CDR3 is 16 residues long. Germline V CDR1 and CDR2: MNHNS, SASEGT. Between the trimmed V and J ends, which lost 3 bases and 6 bases, there was a span of 20 bases. The CDR3 region is CASSDRFPGQLPEAFF. In nucleotides, the CDR3 is TGTGCCAGCAGTGACAGATTCCCGGGACAATTACCTGAAGCTTTCTTT.

This clonotype was picked up many times. The genes are TRBV29-1 and TRBJ2-3; 15 bases fit TRBD2. Trimming took 6 bases from V and 4 from J; bases not matched to a gene: 5. The CDR3 totals 15 residues. CDR1 is SQVTM and CDR2 is ANQGSEA in the germline V gene. The CDR3 DNA follows: TGCAGCGTCGGACTAGCGGGGGGGCCAGCAGATACGCAGTATTTT. Its protein is CSVGLAGGPADTQYF.

This clonotype came up many times. This sequence joins TRBV10-3 and TRBJ2-3; weak D call: TRBD2 (6 bases). CDR3 length: 13 residues. V was shortened by 7 bases and J by 0 bases, with 8 bases between the two germline ends. Germline CDR1 reads ENHRY; CDR2 reads SYGVKD. This CDR3 is CAINAGSTDTQYF. The CDR3 DNA reads TGTGCCATCAACGCGGGGAGCACAGATACGCAGTATTTT.

V is TRBV7-8 and J is TRBJ2-1; a weak D match, TRBD1 (6 bases). The V and J ends lost 5 bases and 6 bases respectively, with 11 bases between them. There are 13 residues in the CDR3. The germline CDR1 and CDR2 sequences are SGHVS and FQNEAQ. The CDR3 spells CASSHTGSNEQFF. The DNA for the CDR3 is TGTGCCAGCAGCCATACAGGGAGCAATGAGCAGTTCTTC.

This clonotype appeared a few times. This chain joins TRBV10-3 and TRBJ2-3; no definite D call. The CDR3 has 15 residues. V lost 1 base and J lost 0, with 8 bases in between. Germline values: CDR1 ENHRY, CDR2 SYGVKD. CDR3 sequence: CAISEFAESTDTQYF. DNA for the CDR3: TGTGCCATCAGTGAGTTTGCAGAGAGCACAGATACGCAGTATTTT.